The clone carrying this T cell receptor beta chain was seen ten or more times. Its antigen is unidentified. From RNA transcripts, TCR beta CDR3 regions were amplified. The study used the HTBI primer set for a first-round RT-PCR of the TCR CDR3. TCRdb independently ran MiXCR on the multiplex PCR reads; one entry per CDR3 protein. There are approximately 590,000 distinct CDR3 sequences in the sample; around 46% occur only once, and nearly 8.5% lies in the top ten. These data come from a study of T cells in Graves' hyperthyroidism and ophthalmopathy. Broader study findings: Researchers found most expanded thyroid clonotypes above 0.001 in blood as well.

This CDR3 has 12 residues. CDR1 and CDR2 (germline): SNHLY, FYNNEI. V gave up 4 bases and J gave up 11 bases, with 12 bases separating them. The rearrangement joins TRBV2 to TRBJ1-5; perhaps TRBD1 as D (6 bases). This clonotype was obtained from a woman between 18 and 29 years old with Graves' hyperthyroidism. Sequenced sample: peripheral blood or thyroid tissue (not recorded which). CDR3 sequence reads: CASSGVDRTQHF. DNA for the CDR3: TGTGCCAGCAGTGGAGTTGACAGGACCCAGCATTTT. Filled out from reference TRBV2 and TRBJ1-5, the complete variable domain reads EPEVTQTPSHQVTQMGQEVILRCVPISNHLYFYWYRQILGQKVEFLVSFYNNEISEKSEIFDDQFSVERPDGSNFTLKIRSTKLEDSAMYFCASSGVDRTQHFGDGTRLSIL.